The text below deals with one TCR beta chain. Its target is not known. An end of the junction differs from the germline gene, which may be a read error. The CDR3 is 11 residues long. Germline CDR1 is SNHLY and CDR2 is FYNNEI. Clones were sequenced by immunoSEQ multiplex PCR, and TCRdb holds only the in-frame ones, with some missing. The sample shows roughly 62,000 clones, roughly 82% of them seen only once. This sample was taken from a study of PD-L1 blockade in urothelial cancer. The study, taken as a whole, reports: Pretreatment TCR clonality in blood under the median foretold superior survival. Durable-benefit cases showed more tumor-associated blood clone expansion at 3 weeks.

Sequences were derived from PBMCs, sampled around atezolizumab (anti-PD-L1) treatment. The chain links TRBV2 to TRBJ2-1; TRBD2 matches 10 bases. The sequence came from a man between 65 and 80 years old with urothelial cancer. The CDR3: CGTSDYNEQFF. The CDR3 bases are TGCGGGACTAGCGATTACAATGAGCAGTTCTTC. Filled out from reference TRBV2 and TRBJ2-1, the complete variable domain reads EPEVTQTPSHQVTQMGQEVILRCVPISNHLYFYWYRQILGQKVEFLVSFYNNEISEKSEIFDDQFSVERPDGSNFTLKIRSTKLEDSAMYFCGTSDYNEQFFGPGTRLTVL.